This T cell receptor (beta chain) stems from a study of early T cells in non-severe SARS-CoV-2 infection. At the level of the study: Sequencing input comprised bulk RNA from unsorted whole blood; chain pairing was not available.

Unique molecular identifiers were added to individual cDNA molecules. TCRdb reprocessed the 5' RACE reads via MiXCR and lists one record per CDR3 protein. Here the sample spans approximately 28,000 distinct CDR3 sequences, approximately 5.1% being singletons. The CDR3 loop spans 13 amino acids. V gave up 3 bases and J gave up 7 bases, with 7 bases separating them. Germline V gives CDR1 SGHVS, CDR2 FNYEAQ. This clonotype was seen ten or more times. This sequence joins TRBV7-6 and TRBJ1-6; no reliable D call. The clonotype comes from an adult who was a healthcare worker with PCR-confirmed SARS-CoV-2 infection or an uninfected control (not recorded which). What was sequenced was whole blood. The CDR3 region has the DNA TGTGCCAGCAGCTTGGGAGCAAATTCACCCCTCCACTTT. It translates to CASSLGANSPLHF.